Listed here are 32 T cell receptor beta chains from one sample, sequenced in a study of beta chain features in type 1 diabetes. The investigators reverse transcribed all of the isolated RNA, so they sequenced expressed TCRB transcripts. The assay was immunoSEQ multiplex PCR, and TCRdb's table has in-frame clones only and misses some. The repertoire holds 310,000 or so clones, with roughly 8% as singletons. The sample taken for sequencing was central memory CD4+ T cells from blood. The receptor source for this set is a woman under 30 in good health.

This clone was observed a few times. The chain has TRBV5-1 and TRBJ2-5; 7 positions match TRBD2. CDR1 SGHRS and CDR2 YFSETQ come from the germline V gene. This CDR3 spans 14 amino acids. The V segment lost 6 bases and the J segment 2 bases; nucleotides outside the gene matches: 7. CDR3 DNA sequence: TGCGCCAGCACCCGTGAGGGAGGGCAAGAGACCCAGTACTTC. This translates into CASTREGGQETQYF.

This clone has just a few counts. The rearrangement links TRBV5-1 to TRBJ2-3; D is possibly TRBD1 (6 bases). V lost 4 bases to trimming and J lost 0 bases, with 12 bases between them. The CDR3 contains 15 residues. CDR1 is SGHRS and CDR2 is YFSETQ in the germline V gene. The CDR3 region is CASSQRTASTDTQYF. Written as DNA, the CDR3 is TGCGCCAGCAGCCAAAGGACAGCTAGCACAGATACGCAGTATTTT.

This clone has more than one count but fewer than ten. The chain uses TRBV29-1 and TRBJ2-1, with TRBD1 matching 9 bases. The germline CDR1 and CDR2 sequences are SQVTM and ANQGSEA. There are 15 residues in the CDR3. V was pared by 4 bases and J by 8 bases, with 12 bases of the junction left unmatched. CDR3 sequence reads: CSVGQGGTRFHEQFF. In nucleotides, the CDR3 is TGCAGCGTTGGACAGGGGGGCACGAGGTTTCATGAGCAGTTCTTC.

The V and J genes are TRBV6-5 and TRBJ2-7; unclear D gene. Germline V CDR1 and CDR2: MNHEY, SVGAGI. This CDR3 is built from 14 residues. The ends were cut back, 0 bases at V and 3 bases at J, with 9 bases in the middle. CDR3 amino acids: CASSYSKGLYEQYF. The CDR3 DNA reads as TGTGCCAGCAGTTACTCGAAAGGGCTCTACGAGCAGTACTTC.

This clone occurred a few times. This CDR3 reads CASSWDSSYGYTF. For the CDR3, the DNA is TGTGCCAGCAGTTGGGACAGCTCCTATGGCTACACCTTC. The chain combines TRBV27 with TRBJ1-2; 7 bases match TRBD1. V trimming: 4 bases; J trimming: 4 bases; junction bases outside the gene matches: 3. CDR3 size: 13 residues. Germline values: CDR1 MNHEY, CDR2 SMNVEV (reference sequence).

This clone occurred a few times. The CDR3 DNA reads TGTGCCAGCAGTTTACTGACAGGGCTCGAGCAGTACTTC. Amino acids: CASSLLTGLEQYF. J is TRBJ2-7 and V is TRBV28, with TRBD1 identical over 7 bases. The ends lost 2 bases at V and 6 bases at J; junction bases unmatched: 4. The CDR3 length is 13 residues. Germline CDR1 and CDR2: MDHEN and SYDVKM. The whole variable domain, filled in from reference TRBV28 and TRBJ2-7, reads DVKVTQSSRYLVKRTGEKVFLECVQDMDHENMFWYRQDPGLGLRLIYFSYDVKMKEKGDIPEGYSVSREKKERFSLILESASTNQTSMYLCASSLLTGLEQYFGPGTRLTVT.

The chain links TRBV28 to TRBJ2-7; 14 bases match TRBD2. In germline, CDR1 is MDHEN, CDR2 SYDVKM. The CDR3 is 15 residues long. V trimming: 0 bases; J trimming: 6 bases; junction bases outside the gene matches: 1. CDR3 sequence (DNA): TGTGCCAGCAGTTTATGGACTAGCGGGAGGGTCGAGCAGTACTTC. Its protein product is CASSLWTSGRVEQYF.

This clone was counted between two and nine times. With a much larger clone just one base away, this may be a read error. The same CDR3 arises from other DNA sequences in this sample as well. The J gene is TRBJ2-3, the V gene TRBV28; D uncertain. The V gene lost 2 bases and the J gene lost 3 bases, with 3 bases spanning the gap. Germline assignment: CDR1 MDHEN and CDR2 SYDVKM. The CDR3 spans 12 residues. For the CDR3, the DNA is TGTGCCAGCAGTTTAGGGACAGATACGCAGTATTTT. This gives the protein CASSLGTDTQYF. Full variable domain (remainder filled in from reference TRBV28 and TRBJ2-3): DVKVTQSSRYLVKRTGEKVFLECVQDMDHENMFWYRQDPGLGLRLIYFSYDVKMKEKGDIPEGYSVSREKKERFSLILESASTNQTSMYLCASSLGTDTQYFGPGTRLTVL.

Remarks on this clone: Other DNA sequences in this sample translate to the same CDR3. The rearrangement joins TRBV28 to TRBJ2-7, with D hard to call. The germline V and J ends were trimmed by 2 bases and 3 bases, with 8 bases remaining between them. CDR3 size: 13 residues. Germline CDR1 and CDR2: MDHEN and SYDVKM. The CDR3 DNA is TGTGCCAGCAGTTTAGGCCAGAGCTACGAGCAGTACTTC. Translated: CASSLGQSYEQYF.

The rearrangement joins TRBV2 to TRBJ1-1; no clear D. The germline V gene has CDR1 SNHLY and CDR2 FYNNEI. The CDR3 covers 12 residues. Trimming stripped 6 bases from V and 3 bases from J, with 8 bases between. In DNA, the CDR3 is TGTGCCAGCAGCAACATTTACACTGAAGCTTTCTTT. It encodes CASSNIYTEAFF.

This clone was observed a handful of times. The same CDR3 also results from other DNA sequences found in this sample. CDR3 DNA: TGTGCCAGCAGCTTAGGGCGGACTAGCGGGTACAATGAGCAGTTCTTC. It encodes CASSLGRTSGYNEQFF. The chain couples TRBV7-9 to TRBJ2-1; 11 bases line up with TRBD2. The CDR3 extends over 16 amino acids. V dropped 1 base and J dropped 4; count of bases not matched to a gene: 3. Germline V gene sequence: CDR1 SEHNR, CDR2 FQNEAQ (reference sequence).

Only a few counts were recorded for this clone. The chain uses TRBV15 and TRBJ1-5; no reliable D call. The germline gives CDR1 LNHNV, CDR2 YYDKDF (reference sequence). The CDR3 has 16 amino acids. Trimming shortened V by 0 bases and J by 4 bases, and 13 bases separated the two germline ends. The CDR3 loop is CATSRDFAAGNQPQHF. The CDR3 DNA reads as TGTGCCACCAGCAGAGATTTCGCGGCAGGAAATCAGCCCCAGCATTTT.

This clone was seen more than once but under ten times. The V and J genes are TRBV4-3 and TRBJ2-5; D may be TRBD2 (5 bases). This CDR3 has 12 amino acids. Germline CDR1 LGHNA, CDR2 YSLEER. Deletions cut 1 base from V and 7 bases from J, with 7 bases between. In nucleotides, the CDR3 is TGCGCCAGCAGCCAAGGTGCGGGGACCCAGTACTTC. Its translation: CASSQGAGTQYF.

This chain joins TRBV4-2 and TRBJ2-5, with D perhaps being TRBD1 or TRBD2 (5 bases each). There are 15 residues in the CDR3. Trimming took 0 bases from V and 3 from J, leaving 11 bases between them. Germline-derived CDR1 and CDR2 are LGHNA and YNFKEQ. The CDR3 DNA reads TGTGCCAGCAGCCAAGACGCCGGGACCAAAGAGACCCAGTACTTC. This gives the protein CASSQDAGTKETQYF.

This CDR3 is CASRTRGQGARVTQYF. CDR3 bases: TGTGCCAGCAGAACCCGAGGACAGGGGGCGAGAGTTACGCAGTATTTT. J is TRBJ2-3 and V is TRBV5-6; 11 bases align to TRBD1. Germline CDR1 reads SGHDT; CDR2 reads YYEEEE. This CDR3 has 16 residues. The J segment lost 8 bases and the V segment lost 5 bases, leaving 13 bases of the junction unmatched.

Only a few counts were recorded for this clone. V gene TRBV5-1 combines with J gene TRBJ2-1, with D perhaps given as TRBD1 or TRBD2 (5 bases each). This CDR3 contains 15 residues. Germline values: CDR1 SGHRS, CDR2 YFSETQ. The ends were cut back, 0 bases at V and 3 bases at J, with 10 bases in the middle. CDR3 coding DNA: TGCGCCAGCAGCTTGGTGGGGGATTACTACAATGAGCAGTTCTTC. Translation gives CASSLVGDYYNEQFF.

This clone was counted only a few times. V gene TRBV4-1 combines with J gene TRBJ2-3; 12 bases match TRBD2. The trim removed 0 bases at V and 3 bases at J, leaving 1 base unmatched. Germline assignment: CDR1 MGHRA and CDR2 YSYEKL. This CDR3 is built from 16 residues. The CDR3 reads CASSQDGTSGTDTQYF. CDR3 coding DNA: TGCGCCAGCAGCCAAGACGGGACTAGCGGGACAGATACGCAGTATTTT.

This clone has only a few counts. The chain combines TRBV7-2 with TRBJ1-2; TRBD1 matches 9 bases. V trimming: 3 bases; J trimming: 10 bases; junction bases outside the gene matches: 12. Per germline, CDR1 SGHTA and CDR2 FQGNSA. The CDR3 sequence is 15 residues long. The CDR3 DNA sequence: TGTGCCAGCAGCTTCCAGTCCCGACAGGGGGGACTCTACACCTTC. Residues: CASSFQSRQGGLYTF.

Many counts were recorded for this clone. The J gene is TRBJ1-1, the V gene TRBV2, with D possibly being TRBD1 (5 bases). The V end was cut by 5 bases, the J end by 6 bases, with 13 bases between. Germline lookup yields CDR1 SNHLY and CDR2 FYNNEI. The CDR3 covers 13 residues. The CDR3 DNA reads as TGTGCCAGCAGTTCAGCAGGGTACTCTGAAGCTTTCTTT. Amino acid sequence: CASSSAGYSEAFF.

The V gene is TRBV5-6, the J gene TRBJ2-1; D might be TRBD2 (5 bases). V was clipped by 4 bases and J by 4 bases, with 15 bases between them. Germline assignment: CDR1 SGHDT and CDR2 YYEEEE. There are 15 residues in the CDR3. The DNA of the CDR3 is TGTGCCAGCAGCCTGGACTCCCATCTATACAATGAGCAGTTCTTC. Its translation is CASSLDSHLYNEQFF.

The V call is TRBV5-6, the J call TRBJ2-5, with D unresolved. Trimming cost V 4 bases and J 5 bases, with 12 bases left between them. Germline V gene lookup returns CDR1 SGHDT and CDR2 YYEEEE. The CDR3 contains 13 residues. The DNA for the CDR3 is TGTGCCAGCAGCCAGCGTGGAGTGGAGACCCAGTACTTC. Its translation: CASSQRGVETQYF. The variable domain in full, completed from reference TRBV5-6 and TRBJ2-5, reads DAGVTQSPTHLIKTRGQQVTLRCSPKSGHDTVSWYQQALGQGPQFIFQYYEEEERQRGNFPDRFSGHQFPNYSSELNVNALLLGDSALYLCASSQRGVETQYFGPGTRLLVL.

This chain uses TRBV14 with TRBJ2-5; TRBD2 agrees at 7 bases. V shed 4 bases, J shed 3 bases, and the junction held 11 bases outside the gene matches. This CDR3 spans 16 amino acids. Germline V CDR1 and CDR2: SGHDN, FVKESK. CDR3 coding DNA: TGTGCCAGCAGCCCTCGGACTAGAAGCGGAAAAGAGACCCAGTACTTC. Amino acid sequence: CASSPRTRSGKETQYF.

The rearrangement joins TRBV28 to TRBJ2-7, with TRBD2 matching over 8 bases. With 5 bases clipped from V and 4 bases from J, the junction kept 7 bases outside the gene matches. The CDR3 length is 14 residues. The V gene's germline CDR1 is MDHEN and CDR2 SYDVKM. DNA for the CDR3: TGTGCCAGCAGTCCGAGCGGGAGAGTATACGAGCAGTACTTC. The encoded protein is CASSPSGRVYEQYF.

This clone came up a few times. V is TRBV7-9 and J is TRBJ2-5; no reliable D call. Trimming removed 5 bases from V and 5 bases from J, with 12 bases in between. Germline loops: CDR1 SEHNR, CDR2 FQNEAQ (reference sequence). The CDR3 sequence is 13 residues long. The DNA of the CDR3 is TGTGCCAGCAGCGTTACCTCCCCGGAGACCCAGTACTTC. Protein: CASSVTSPETQYF.

This clone was seen more than once but under ten times. V and J are TRBV2 and TRBJ1-2; no clear D. The germline gives CDR1 SNHLY, CDR2 FYNNEI. The CDR3 has 16 amino acids. V lost 0 bases and J 0 bases, leaving 11 bases between the germline ends. The CDR3 reads CASSEAVAVANYGYTF. CDR3 DNA sequence: TGTGCCAGCAGTGAAGCGGTGGCAGTTGCTAACTATGGCTACACCTTC.

The chain uses TRBV19 and TRBJ2-3; D call uncertain. This CDR3 contains 12 residues. V shed 5 bases and J shed 1 base, with 4 bases lying between them. Germline V gene data show CDR1 as LNHDA and CDR2 as SQIVND (reference sequence). The CDR3 spells CASSQGTDTQYF. CDR3 nucleotides: TGTGCCAGTAGTCAGGGCACAGATACGCAGTATTTT.

J is TRBJ1-5 and V is TRBV5-1, with unresolved D. Germline V gene sequence: CDR1 SGHRS, CDR2 YFSETQ. V shed 0 bases and J shed 2 bases, with 6 bases lying between them. The CDR3 covers 14 residues. The CDR3: CASSLGGGNQPQHF. CDR3 DNA sequence: TGCGCCAGCAGCTTGGGTGGGGGCAATCAGCCCCAGCATTTT.

In its sample, this clone was seen a few times. The gene calls are TRBV5-4 and TRBJ2-3, with a weak D call TRBD1 (6 bases). The CDR3 runs to 14 residues. CDR1 SGHNT and CDR2 YYREEE come from the germline V gene (reference sequence). With 4 bases removed from V and 1 base from J, the gap between germline ends came to 10 bases. The CDR3 region is CASSGRQGTDTQYF. CDR3 DNA: TGTGCCAGCAGCGGGAGACAGGGCACAGATACGCAGTATTTT. Full variable domain (outside the CDR3, taken from reference TRBV5-4 and TRBJ2-3): ETGVTQSPTHLIKTRGQQVTLRCSSQSGHNTVSWYQQALGQGPQFIFQYYREEENGRGNFPPRFSGLQFPNYSSELNVNALELDDSALYLCASSGRQGTDTQYFGPGTRLTVL.

In its sample, this clone was seen a few times. This rearrangement joins TRBV7-8 to TRBJ2-2, with D perhaps matching TRBD2 (6 bases). The CDR3 length is 15 residues. Germline-derived CDR1 and CDR2 are SGHVS and FQNEAQ. Trimming took 1 base from V and 6 from J, leaving 12 bases between them. The CDR3 reads CASSLDPGAPGELFF. DNA of the CDR3: TGTGCCAGCAGCTTAGATCCGGGAGCACCCGGGGAGCTGTTTTTT.

This clone was picked up a small number of times. V gene TRBV28 combines with J gene TRBJ1-1, with D perhaps matching TRBD1 (5 bases). The germline V gene has CDR1 MDHEN and CDR2 SYDVKM. The CDR3 is 13 amino acids. V shed 7 bases and J shed 10 bases, with 19 bases lying between them. The CDR3 is CASTPAGAGRAFF. The CDR3, as DNA: TGTGCCAGCACCCCAGCCGGGGCGGGGCGAGCTTTCTTT.

The V gene is TRBV11-3, the J gene TRBJ2-1, with D possibly being TRBD2 (6 bases). Trimming removed 0 bases at V and 7 bases at J, with 28 bases between. Germline lookup yields CDR1 SGHNT and CDR2 YENEEA. The CDR3 extends over 20 amino acids. CDR3 residues: CASSLDLSVGGTAVGNEQFF. DNA for the CDR3: TGTGCCAGCAGCTTAGATCTCAGCGTCGGTGGGACTGCGGTCGGGAATGAGCAGTTCTTC.

This clone has at least ten counts. The chain is built from TRBV7-9 and TRBJ2-4; no definite D call. CDR1 is SEHNR, CDR2 FQNEAQ, per germline (reference sequence). The length of the CDR3 is 14 residues. V was shortened by 1 base and J by 3 bases, with 7 bases between the two germline ends. CDR3 loop: CASSLDSFKNIQYF. The CDR3 DNA is TGTGCCAGCAGCTTAGACAGCTTCAAAAACATTCAGTACTTC.